A selection of T cell receptor beta chains follows, all from one sample in a study of cytomegalovirus exposure and HLA in healthy donors. TCRdb's copy holds only in-frame clones and misses some; the assay was immunoSEQ multiplex PCR. This table has roughly 250,000 clones, approximately 84% appearing once. Sequencing was performed on PBMCs. The receptor set was obtained from a woman between 40 and 55 years old in good health and CMV-seropositive. CDR3s include the opening cysteine and the closing phenylalanine or tryptophan. D genes are given only for firm matches. Not all rows give a size; the values are once, few, many and, for expanded clones, a class.

j_call clone_size v_call d_call cdr3_aa cdr3_nt
TRBJ1-3 - TRBV18 TRBD1 CASSPDRAGGNTIYF TGTGCCAGCTCACCTGACAGGGCTGGCGGAAACACCATATATTTT
TRBJ1-1 - TRBV28 - CASSFSGSEAFF TGTGCCAGCAGTTTCTCTGGCAGTGAAGCTTTCTTT
TRBJ1-1 - TRBV7-3 - CASSLSSRGSNTEAFF TGTGCCAGCAGCTTATCCTCGAGGGGGTCGAACACTGAAGCTTTCTTT
TRBJ2-3 once TRBV4-2 TRBD2 CASSQGLAGVGGADTQYF TGTGCCAGCAGCCAAGGACTAGCGGGAGTCGGCGGGGCAGATACGCAGTATTTT
TRBJ2-1 few TRBV4-3 - CASSQWTASSYNEQFF TGCGCCAGCAGCCAGTGGACAGCAAGCTCCTACAATGAGCAGTTCTTC
TRBJ2-3 - TRBV7-9 - CASSLASTDTQYF TGTGCCAGCAGCTTAGCGAGTACAGATACGCAGTATTTT
TRBJ2-1 - TRBV19 TRBD2 CASSIATRASGRAGNNEQFF TGTGCCAGTAGTATAGCCACCAGGGCTAGCGGGAGGGCCGGGAACAATGAGCAGTTCTTC
TRBJ2-7 - TRBV7-2 TRBD1 CASSGTGGFYEQYF TGTGCCAGCAGCGGGACAGGGGGCTTCTACGAGCAGTACTTC
TRBJ2-7 - TRBV21-1 - CASSAPGGTDSYEQYF TGTGCCAGCAGCGCACCCGGAGGGACAGACTCCTACGAGCAGTACTTC
TRBJ2-7 - TRBV27 TRBD2 CASSLGTSGSSYEQYF TGTGCCAGCAGTTTGGGGACTAGCGGGTCATCCTACGAGCAGTACTTC
TRBJ2-2 - TRBV2 - CASSVQDMSTGELFF TGTGCCAGCAGTGTTCAGGACATGTCCACCGGGGAGCTGTTTTTT
TRBJ2-4 - TRBV25-1 - CASSEAGQLNKNIQYF TGTGCCAGCAGTGAAGCGGGGCAACTGAACAAAAACATTCAGTACTTC
TRBJ1-1 - TRBV11-3 - CASSLGPGENTEALF TGTGCCAGCAGCTTAGGTCCAGGGGAGAACACTGAAGCTCTCTTT
TRBJ1-2 - TRBV27 TRBD1 CASSLGTGGGYTF TGTGCCAGCAGTCTCGGGACAGGTGGAGGCTACACCTTC
TRBJ1-4 - TRBV28 TRBD1 CASRPPGGSEKLFF TGTGCCAGCAGGCCGCCAGGGGGCAGCGAAAAACTGTTTTTT